A selection of T cell receptor beta chains follows, all from one sample in a study of shared clonotypes between healthy human individuals. The protocol was immunoSEQ multiplex PCR, while the TCRdb copy is restricted to in-frame clones and leaves out a portion. The profile covers some 1.5 million clones, with around 98% appearing a single time and 0.4% to 0.45% taken by the ten largest. The sample was naive CD4+ T cells sorted from blood. All receptors derive from a man under 40 in good health. Both conserved end residues are part of each CDR3. Fields, in order: J gene, D gene, V gene, clone size, CDR3 protein, CDR3 DNA. D genes are given only for firm matches. The size entry is marked missing in some rows and otherwise reads once, few, many or a size class.

TRBJ1-4,TRBD1,TRBV5-1,-,CASSLATGSNEKLFF,TGCGCCAGCAGCTTGGCGACAGGGAGTAATGAAAAACTGTTTTTT
TRBJ2-2,TRBD2,TRBV6-5,once,CASSLGLAANTGELFF,TGTGCCAGCAGTTTGGGACTAGCGGCGAACACCGGGGAGCTGTTTTTT
TRBJ1-5,-,TRBV27,-,CASSFRQGRQPQHF,TGTGCCAGCAGTTTCCGGCAGGGCCGTCAGCCCCAGCATTTT
TRBJ2-7,-,TRBV28,-,CASTAGPYEQYF,TGTGCCAGCACGGCGGGGCCGTACGAGCAGTACTTC
TRBJ2-7,-,TRBV10-3,-,CAISEIGSSYEQYF,TGTGCCATCAGTGAGATCGGCAGTTCCTACGAGCAGTACTTC
TRBJ1-1,-,TRBV7-9,-,CASSPLGDTEAFF,TGTGCCAGCAGCCCATTAGGGGACACTGAAGCTTTCTTT
TRBJ2-1,-,TRBV14,-,CASSHFRDSYNEQFF,TGTGCCAGCAGCCATTTCCGGGATTCCTACAATGAGCAGTTCTTC
TRBJ2-1,-,TRBV6-6,-,CASRGGAYNEQFF,TGTGCCAGCAGGGGGGGAGCTTACAATGAGCAGTTCTTC
TRBJ2-5,-,TRBV25-1,-,CASSDPPSGAETQYF,TGTGCCAGCAGTGACCCCCCGTCAGGGGCAGAGACCCAGTACTTC
TRBJ2-3,TRBD2,TRBV11-3,once,CASSPGLAGDTQYF,TGTGCCAGCAGCCCCGGACTAGCTGGAGATACGCAGTATTTT
TRBJ2-1,TRBD2,TRBV4-1,-,CASSQVLAGSYNEQFF,TGCGCCAGCAGCCAAGTACTAGCGGGCTCCTACAATGAGCAGTTCTTC
TRBJ2-3,TRBD2,TRBV7-9,-,CASSPRRTSGGDTQYF,TGTGCCAGCAGCCCGCGTCGGACTAGCGGGGGAGATACGCAGTATTTT
TRBJ2-7,-,TRBV7-8,-,CASSPSVTTYEQYF,TGTGCCAGCAGCCCTAGCGTAACTACCTACGAGCAGTACTTC
TRBJ2-2,-,TRBV2,-,CASSERENTGELFF,TGTGCCAGCAGTGAGCGGGAGAACACCGGGGAGCTGTTTTTT